This T cell receptor beta chain was captured by sequencing in a study of T cell responses to AZD1222 COVID-19 vaccine. Overall study results and limits: The donor group comprised mostly white British people and more females; the analysis possibly underestimated clonal diversity. Only 6 or 7 individuals given AZD1222 were seropositive at baseline.

Clones were sequenced by immunoSEQ multiplex PCR, and TCRdb holds only the in-frame ones, with some missing. Of approximately 170,000 clones detected, approximately 94% appear once; the ten largest clones hold approximately 4.8%. As regards this clone: Its specificity is not known.

The sequence was obtained from an adult who received the AZD1222 COVID-19 vaccine. Sequencing used peripheral blood, obtained 28 days after the second AZD1222 dose.

In DNA form, the CDR3 reads TGTGCCAGCAGTTTGGGGGGACAGAGCTCCTACGAGCAGTACTTC. Residues: CASSLGGQSSYEQYF. J is TRBJ2-7 and V is TRBV28, with a tentative D call TRBD1 (7 bases). Per the germline V gene, CDR1 is MDHEN and CDR2 is SYDVKM. This CDR3 has 15 amino acids. V was pared by 3 bases and J by 0 bases, with 12 bases between.